This TCR beta chain was identified during a study of T cell repertoires in cytomegalovirus infection. At the level of the study: As its CMV epitopes, the study selected recently identified HLA-C-restricted and well-studied HLA-B-restricted targets. Based on public TCR beta signatures, there were indications of CMV infection and of a matching HLA type.

This clonotype was picked up many times. Its antigen remains unknown. TCRdb fed the reads into MiXCR, producing one record per CDR3 protein. The sample shows around 570,000 distinct CDR3 sequences, roughly 43% of them seen only once. Findings and limits, study-wide: In two of eight donors, the top clonotype was HLA-C-restricted CMV-specific. Individuals carrying CMV plus the relevant HLA were identified by cumulative frequency of public TCR beta families.

The CDR3 has 16 residues. With 5 bases clipped from V and 5 bases from J, the junction kept 9 bases outside the gene matches. From germline, CDR1 is MDHEN and CDR2 SYDVKM. This sequence originates from a human donor in good health (CMV status not recorded). Some clones in this sample may be carry-over from other donors' samples. V gene TRBV28 combines with J gene TRBJ2-5, with 12 positions matching TRBD2. Sequencing was performed on cultured PBMCs, taken from culture after CMV antigen stimulation. CDR3 in amino acids: CASSEGLAGGEETQYF. The CDR3 DNA reads as TGTGCCAGCAGTGAGGGACTAGCGGGCGGTGAGGAGACCCAGTACTTC.